This entry lists 10 T cell receptor beta chains sequenced from one sample in a study of immune evolution from preneoplasia to lung adenocarcinoma. Assay used: immunoSEQ multiplex PCR; TCRdb lists only in-frame clones, some missing. The sample records 5,500 to 7,000 clones, roughly four fifths being singletons. Sequencing input: FFPE lung adenocarcinoma in situ tissue. The receptors shown here come from a donor at least 70 years old with lung adenocarcinoma.

This CDR3 reads CASSLGGVRDEQYF. The CDR3 DNA reads as TGCGCCAGCAGCTTGGGGGGCGTGCGGGACGAGCAGTACTTC. V is TRBV5-1 and J is TRBJ2-7, with D perhaps given as TRBD1 or TRBD2 (5 bases each). This CDR3 has 14 residues. Trimming shortened V by 0 bases and J by 5 bases, and 12 bases separated the two germline ends. Germline V gene data show CDR1 as SGHRS and CDR2 as YFSETQ.

V gene TRBV6-5 combines with J gene TRBJ1-2, with a possible D match to TRBD1 (6 bases). Trimming took off 6 bases at V and 3 bases at J, with 14 bases between the two ends. Germline V CDR1 and CDR2: MNHEY, SVGAGI. CDR3 size: 14 residues. Written as DNA, the CDR3 is TGTGCCAGCAGGGAACAGGGTATCGACTATGGCTACACCTTC. Protein product: CASREQGIDYGYTF.

The chain couples TRBV12-5 to TRBJ2-2; D possibly corresponds to TRBD1 (6 bases). Germline V lookup: CDR1 LGHNT, CDR2 FRNRAP. CDR3 length: 13 amino acids. Trimming pared 7 bases from V and 6 bases from J, leaving 12 bases between. The CDR3 region is CASDHRVPGELFF. CDR3 in DNA: TGTGCTAGTGACCACAGGGTCCCCGGGGAGCTGTTTTTT.

The V call is TRBV7-2, the J call TRBJ2-1; TRBD1 agrees at 8 bases. This CDR3 contains 15 residues. The germline V gene encodes CDR1 SGHTA and CDR2 FQGNSA. Trimming removed 5 bases from V and 3 bases from J; junction bases left unmatched: 6. The CDR3 sequence: CASSPGQERYNEQFF. In nucleotides, the CDR3 is TGTGCCAGCAGCCCGGGACAGGAACGCTACAATGAGCAGTTCTTC. Using reference TRBV7-2 and TRBJ2-1 for the parts outside the CDR3, the full variable domain is GAGVSQSPSNKVTEKGKDVELRCDPISGHTALYWYRQSLGQGLEFLIYFQGNSAPDKSGLPSDRFSAERTGGSVSTLTIQRTQQEDSAVYLCASSPGQERYNEQFFGPGTRLTVL.

The chain couples TRBV7-2 to TRBJ1-3; D is ambiguous. CDR1 SGHTA and CDR2 FQGNSA come from the germline V gene. V lost 2 bases and J lost 4, with 15 bases in between. The CDR3 has 16 amino acids. CDR3 nucleotides: TGTGCCAGCAGCTTATTGTCCGGGAATAACGGAAACACCATATATTTT. It codes for CASSLLSGNNGNTIYF.

This clone was counted between two and nine times. This rearrangement joins TRBV11-3 to TRBJ1-4; no clear D gene. Germline V gives CDR1 SGHNT, CDR2 YENEEA. V shed 5 bases and J shed 5 bases, with 9 bases lying between them. The CDR3 consists of 13 residues. CDR3 bases: TGTGCCAGCAGCCCGGACGGAAATGAAAAACTGTTTTTT. This encodes CASSPDGNEKLFF.

The chain is built from TRBV5-1 and TRBJ2-3; TRBD2 agrees at 8 bases. Germline CDR1 and CDR2: SGHRS and YFSETQ. There are 14 residues in the CDR3. V lost 6 bases and J lost 6; bases outside the gene matches: 9. The CDR3 bases are TGCGCCAGCACAACCGGGGGGGCGGACGATACGCAGTATTTT. Translation: CASTTGGADDTQYF.

The chain combines TRBV5-1 with TRBJ2-7, with D perhaps TRBD1 (6 bases). The germline CDR1 and CDR2 sequences are SGHRS and YFSETQ. The CDR3 is 14 residues long. The V and J ends lost 2 bases and 4 bases respectively, with 13 bases between them. In DNA form, the CDR3 reads TGCGCCAGCAGCTTCGGGGACACGGGTTACGAGCAGTACTTC. This codes for CASSFGDTGYEQYF.

The V and J genes are TRBV6-6 and TRBJ1-2; weak D call: TRBD1 (5 bases). Germline CDR1 is MNHNY and CDR2 is SVGAGI (reference sequence). With 6 bases removed from V and 4 bases from J, the gap between germline ends came to 12 bases. CDR3 length equals 13 residues. CDR3 coding DNA: TGTGCCAGCAGCCCGTGGGACGGCTATGGCTACACCTTC. It specifies CASSPWDGYGYTF.

V is TRBV29-1 and J is TRBJ2-7, with 8 positions matching TRBD1. V shed 2 bases and J 1 base; nucleotides not matched to a gene: 4. Germline values: CDR1 SQVTM, CDR2 ANQGSEA. The CDR3 is 14 residues long. CDR3 amino acids: CSVESRTGSYEQYF. The CDR3, as DNA: TGCAGCGTTGAATCGCGGACAGGGTCCTACGAGCAGTACTTC.